What follows are 19 T cell receptor beta chains derived from one specimen sequenced in a study of cytomegalovirus exposure and HLA in healthy donors. Method: immunoSEQ multiplex PCR; TCRdb's copy keeps in-frame clones and lacks some. This table has around 150,000 clones, roughly nine tenths appearing once. Input material: PBMCs. Receptors were obtained from a woman in her late teens or twenties in good health and CMV-seropositive.

The V and J genes are TRBV13 and TRBJ2-5, with 8 positions matching TRBD2. CDR3 length: 16 amino acids. Looked up from germline, CDR1 is PRHDT and CDR2 is FYEKMQ (reference sequence). V shed 5 bases and J 0 bases; nucleotides not matched to a gene: 8. CDR3 nucleotide sequence: TGTGCCAGCAGCCAATCCCGGACTAGCAACCAAGAGACCCAGTACTTC. This translates into CASSQSRTSNQETQYF.

CDR3 sequence reads: CASSLRAGVEKLFF. The CDR3 DNA is TGTGCCAGCAGTTTAAGGGCAGGGGTTGAAAAACTGTTTTTT. This chain connects TRBV28 to TRBJ1-4, with D maybe TRBD1 (6 bases). CDR1 and CDR2 from the germline V gene are MDHEN and SYDVKM. V was trimmed by 2 bases and J by 7 bases, leaving 11 bases between them. This CDR3 is built from 14 residues.

The V gene is TRBV27, the J gene TRBJ2-3; 14 nucleotides align to TRBD2. V was clipped by 9 bases and J by 4 bases; unmatched bases: 12. CDR1 and CDR2 (germline): MNHEY, SMNVEV (reference sequence). This CDR3 has 17 amino acids. This chain's CDR3 is CASHADGLAGGSDTQYF. In DNA, the CDR3 is TGTGCCAGTCACGCGGACGGACTAGCGGGAGGTTCAGATACGCAGTATTTT.

V gene TRBV5-1 combines with J gene TRBJ2-1; 13 bases match TRBD2. V lost 2 bases to trimming and J lost 1 base; unmatched junction nucleotides: 3. Germline lookup yields CDR1 SGHRS and CDR2 YFSETQ. The CDR3 is 17 residues long. CDR3 protein: CASSLGGLAGSYNEQFF. DNA of the CDR3: TGCGCCAGCAGCTTAGGGGGACTAGCGGGATCCTACAATGAGCAGTTCTTC.

The chain carries TRBV11-2 and TRBJ2-7, with D tentatively TRBD2 (6 bases). CDR1 and CDR2 from the germline V gene are SGHAT and FQNNGV. V was pared by 4 bases and J by 6 bases, with 19 bases between. The CDR3 contains 15 residues. For the CDR3, the DNA is TGTGCCAGCAGCTCACCGTCATACGGGGGTAGCGAGCAGTACTTC. This gives the protein CASSSPSYGGSEQYF.

The CDR3 loop reads CASTPIGQNTEAFF. The CDR3 coding sequence is TGTGCCAGCACTCCGATCGGACAGAACACTGAAGCTTTCTTT. The V call is TRBV27, the J call TRBJ1-1; D might be TRBD1 (5 bases). This CDR3 has 14 residues. The V end was cut by 7 bases, the J end by 1 base, with 13 bases between. Per the germline V gene, CDR1 is MNHEY and CDR2 is SMNVEV (reference sequence).

The chain couples TRBV5-4 to TRBJ2-7; D ambiguous. CDR3 length: 12 amino acids. Germline CDR1 SGHNT, CDR2 YYREEE (reference sequence). Trimming took 2 bases from V and 3 from J, leaving 6 bases between them. The CDR3 reads CASSFGGYEQYF. In nucleotides, the CDR3 is TGTGCCAGCAGCTTTGGCGGCTACGAGCAGTACTTC.

The rearrangement uses TRBV10-3 and TRBJ2-2; TRBD1 matches 8 bases. CDR3 length: 16 amino acids. Germline V gives CDR1 ENHRY, CDR2 SYGVKD. V shed 6 bases, J shed 3 bases, and the junction held 9 bases outside the gene matches. The CDR3 protein is CAISQGAREYTGELFF. The DNA of the CDR3 is TGTGCCATCAGCCAGGGGGCCAGGGAGTACACCGGGGAGCTGTTTTTT.

The V call is TRBV28, the J call TRBJ2-3, with 7 positions matching TRBD1. Germline CDR1 is MDHEN and CDR2 is SYDVKM. The trim removed 2 bases at V and 1 base at J, leaving 6 bases unmatched. CDR3 length: 16 amino acids. This chain's CDR3 is CASSLDRAVGTDTQYF. The CDR3 bases are TGTGCCAGCAGTTTAGACAGGGCTGTAGGCACAGATACGCAGTATTTT. The full variable domain, with the rest looked up from reference TRBV28 and TRBJ2-3, is DVKVTQSSRYLVKRTGEKVFLECVQDMDHENMFWYRQDPGLGLRLIYFSYDVKMKEKGDIPEGYSVSREKKERFSLILESASTNQTSMYLCASSLDRAVGTDTQYFGPGTRLTVL.

The V call is TRBV27, the J call TRBJ1-1; D gene uncertain. Deletions cut 3 bases from V and 0 bases from J, with 20 bases between. Germline V gene sequence: CDR1 MNHEY, CDR2 SMNVEV (reference sequence). The CDR3 extends over 18 amino acids. CDR3 DNA sequence: TGTGCCAGCAGTTTCCGACCGGGAGGTAAGGCCTTGAACACTGAAGCTTTCTTT. The encoded protein is CASSFRPGGKALNTEAFF.

V is TRBV5-1 and J is TRBJ1-4; possibly TRBD1 for D (5 bases). Trimming pared 4 bases from V and 7 bases from J, leaving 20 bases between. This CDR3 region has 16 residues. CDR1 and CDR2 from the germline V gene are SGHRS and YFSETQ. The CDR3 loop is CASSPTLGREGEKLFF. DNA of the CDR3: TGCGCCAGCAGCCCTACTTTGGGCAGGGAAGGTGAAAAACTGTTTTTT.

The chain combines TRBV7-6 with TRBJ2-3, with 10 nucleotides matching TRBD2. The CDR3 is 15 residues long. The V gene end was trimmed by 7 bases and the J gene end by 4 bases; junction bases not matched to a gene: 8. Germline lookup yields CDR1 SGHVS and CDR2 FNYEAQ. CDR3 residues: CASMLLAGEPDTQYF. Written as DNA, the CDR3 is TGTGCCAGCATGCTTCTAGCGGGAGAACCAGATACGCAGTATTTT.

CDR3 sequence: CASRDRGRDNEQFF. The DNA for the CDR3 is TGTGCCAGCCGGGACAGGGGGCGCGACAATGAGCAGTTCTTC. The chain couples TRBV2 to TRBJ2-1; TRBD1 matches 12 bases. This CDR3 spans 14 amino acids. V was clipped by 8 bases and J by 5 bases; unmatched bases: 4. CDR1 and CDR2 (germline): SNHLY, FYNNEI.

The chain joins TRBV7-6 to TRBJ2-7, with a possible D match to TRBD1 (5 bases). Trimming removed 7 bases from V and 5 bases from J, with 12 bases in between. This CDR3 comprises 12 residues. Germline CDR1 is SGHVS and CDR2 is FNYEAQ. Here the CDR3 DNA reads TGTGCCAGCATCTACAGGTTGGACGAGCAGTACTTC. As protein: CASIYRLDEQYF.

The chain has TRBV9 and TRBJ1-3; maybe TRBD1 (6 bases). The CDR3 runs to 17 residues. Germline lookup yields CDR1 SGDLS and CDR2 YYNGEE. Trimming took off 1 base at V and 0 bases at J, with 14 bases between the two ends. CDR3 DNA sequence: TGTGCCAGCAGCGTAACTCAAGGACAGAGCTCTGGAAACACCATATATTTT. Amino acids: CASSVTQGQSSGNTIYF.

V and J are TRBV6-5 and TRBJ2-7, with 8 bases fitting TRBD1. Looked up from germline, CDR1 is MNHEY and CDR2 is SVGAGI. CDR3 length equals 16 residues. V lost 2 bases, J lost 7 bases, and 13 bases stayed unmatched. DNA of the CDR3: TGTGCCAGCAGTTACGGGCAGGGGGCTCCGTCTAGGGAGCAGTACTTC. Translating gives CASSYGQGAPSREQYF.

This clone was seen a single time. The chain couples TRBV19 to TRBJ2-2, with TRBD2 matching over 10 bases. The germline V gene encodes CDR1 LNHDA and CDR2 SQIVND (reference sequence). Trimming removed 1 base from V and 4 bases from J; junction bases left unmatched: 6. The CDR3 spans 17 residues. The CDR3 DNA reads as TGTGCCAGTAGTATAGCTTGGCTAGCGGGAGCCACCGGGGAGCTGTTTTTT. As protein: CASSIAWLAGATGELFF.

The DNA for the CDR3 is TGCGCCAGCAGCTTGCAGGGGGATGGGTACACTGAAGCTTTCTTT. It specifies CASSLQGDGYTEAFF. The chain couples TRBV5-1 to TRBJ1-1; 7 bases match TRBD1. J gave up 3 bases and V 1 base, and 6 bases lay outside the gene matches. The germline gives CDR1 SGHRS, CDR2 YFSETQ. CDR3 length equals 15 residues.

This chain links TRBV5-6 with TRBJ1-2; D is undetermined. Germline loops: CDR1 SGHDT, CDR2 YYEEEE. Trimming removed 0 bases at V and 8 bases at J, with 17 bases between. The CDR3 loop spans 15 amino acids. The chain's CDR3 is CASSLAGFEVEGYTF. Here the CDR3 DNA reads TGTGCCAGCAGCTTGGCCGGGTTCGAGGTGGAGGGCTACACCTTC.